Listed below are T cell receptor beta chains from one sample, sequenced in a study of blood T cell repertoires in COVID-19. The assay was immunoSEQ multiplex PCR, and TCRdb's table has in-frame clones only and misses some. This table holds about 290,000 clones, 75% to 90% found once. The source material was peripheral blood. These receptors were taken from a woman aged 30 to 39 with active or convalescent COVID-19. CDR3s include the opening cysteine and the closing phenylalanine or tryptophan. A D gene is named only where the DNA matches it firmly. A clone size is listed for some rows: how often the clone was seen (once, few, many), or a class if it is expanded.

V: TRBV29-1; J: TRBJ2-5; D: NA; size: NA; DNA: TGCAGCGTCGGAAACAGGGGAGGAGAGACCCAGTACTTC; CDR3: CSVGNRGGETQYF
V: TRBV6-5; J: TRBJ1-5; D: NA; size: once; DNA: TGTGCCAGCAGTATGTCAGGGGTGGTCAATCAGCCCCAGCATTTT; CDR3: CASSMSGVVNQPQHF
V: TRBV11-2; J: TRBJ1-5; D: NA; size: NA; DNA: TGTGCCAGCAGCTTAGGAGGTCAGCCCCAGCATTTT; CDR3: CASSLGGQPQHF
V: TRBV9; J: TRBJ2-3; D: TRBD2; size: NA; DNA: TGTGCCAGCAGCGACCCTAGCGGGGCGGGCACAGATACGCAGTATTTT; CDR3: CASSDPSGAGTDTQYF
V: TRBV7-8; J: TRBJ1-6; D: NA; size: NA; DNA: TGTGCCAGCAGCTTAGGGAGGGGGGGCCGAGATAATTCACCCCTCCACTTT; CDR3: CASSLGRGGRDNSPLHF
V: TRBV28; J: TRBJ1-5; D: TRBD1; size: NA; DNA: TGTGCCAGCAGTTTCCAGGGGGGCAATCAGCCCCAGCATTTT; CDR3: CASSFQGGNQPQHF
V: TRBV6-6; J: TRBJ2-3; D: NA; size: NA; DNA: TGTGCCAGCAGCGATGGGACTAGCACAGATACGCAGTATTTT; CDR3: CASSDGTSTDTQYF
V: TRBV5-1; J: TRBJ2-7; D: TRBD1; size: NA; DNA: TGCGCCAGCAGCTTTACCCAGGGGGCGGGCTACGAGCAGTACTTC; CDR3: CASSFTQGAGYEQYF
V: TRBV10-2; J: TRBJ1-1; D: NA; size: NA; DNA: TGCGCCAGCAGTGGACAGTCGAACACTGAAGCTTTCTTT; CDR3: CASSGQSNTEAFF
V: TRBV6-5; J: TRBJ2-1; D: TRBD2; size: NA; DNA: TGTGCCAGCACCAAAGGACTAGCGGGCTACAATGAGCAGTTCTTC; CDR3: CASTKGLAGYNEQFF
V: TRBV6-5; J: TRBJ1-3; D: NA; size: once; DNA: TGTGCCAGCAGTCCGCAGGGCGGTCGCACCATATATTTT; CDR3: CASSPQGGRTIYF
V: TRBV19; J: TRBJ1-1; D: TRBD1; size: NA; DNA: TGTGCCAGTAGAAAAGTTACGGACAGGGACACTGAAGCTTTCTTT; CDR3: CASRKVTDRDTEAFF
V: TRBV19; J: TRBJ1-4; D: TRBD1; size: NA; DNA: TGTGCCAGTAGCCCGGGACAGGCTATTGAAAAACTGTTTTTT; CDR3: CASSPGQAIEKLFF
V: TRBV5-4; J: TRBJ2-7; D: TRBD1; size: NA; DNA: TGTGCCAGCAGCTCGGAGCCGCAGGGGGACGAGCAGTACTTC; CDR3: CASSSEPQGDEQYF
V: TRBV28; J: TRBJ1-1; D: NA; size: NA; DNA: TGTGCCAGCGGGCCCCTCGGTAGAGACACTGAAGCTTTCTTT; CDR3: CASGPLGRDTEAFF
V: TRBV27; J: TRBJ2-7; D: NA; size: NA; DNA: TGTGCCAGCAGTCCACATACAGGGTCTCATTCTAGCTACGAGCAGTACTTC; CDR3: CASSPHTGSHSSYEQYF
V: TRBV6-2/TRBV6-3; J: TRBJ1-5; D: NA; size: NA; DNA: TGTGCCAGCAGTTACTGGGGGGATAGCAATCAGCCCCAGCATTTT; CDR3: CASSYWGDSNQPQHF
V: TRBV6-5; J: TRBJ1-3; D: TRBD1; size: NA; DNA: TGTGCCAGCAGCCTGGGACAGCTCTCTGGAAACACCATATATTTT; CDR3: CASSLGQLSGNTIYF
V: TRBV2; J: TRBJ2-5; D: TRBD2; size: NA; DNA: TGTGCCAGCAGTCGGGGACTAGCGGGGGGCCCCGGAGGAGAGACCCAGTACTTC; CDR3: CASSRGLAGGPGGETQYF
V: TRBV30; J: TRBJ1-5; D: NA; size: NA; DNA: TGTGCCTGGGGTACAGGGAACAATCAGCCCCAGCATTTT; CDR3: CAWGTGNNQPQHF
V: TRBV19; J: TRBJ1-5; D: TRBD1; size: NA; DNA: TGTGCCAGTGGGGCCCCGCAGGGGGGTAGCAATCAGCCCCAGCATTTT; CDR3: CASGAPQGGSNQPQHF
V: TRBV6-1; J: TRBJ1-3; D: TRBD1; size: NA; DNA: TGTGCCAGCAGCCGGGGACAGAGCTCTGGAAACACCATATATTTT; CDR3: CASSRGQSSGNTIYF
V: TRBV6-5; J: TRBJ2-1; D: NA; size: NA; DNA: TGTGCCAGCCTCCTAGCGATTGAGCAGTTCTTC; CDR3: CASLLAIEQFF
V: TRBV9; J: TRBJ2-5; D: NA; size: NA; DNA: TGTGCCAGCAGCGACCCCCGGTGTTTCCAAGAGACCCAGTACTTC; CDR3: CASSDPRCFQETQYF
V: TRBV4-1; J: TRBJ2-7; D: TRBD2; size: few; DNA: TGCGCCAGCAGCCAAGTGGGACTAGCGGGGACAACCTCCTACGAGCAGTACTTC; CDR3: CASSQVGLAGTTSYEQYF
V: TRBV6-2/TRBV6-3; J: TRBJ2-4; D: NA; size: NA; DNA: TGTGCCAGCACCCCCCGGCCGGGGGTCGCCAAAAACATTCAGTACTTC; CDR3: CASTPRPGVAKNIQYF
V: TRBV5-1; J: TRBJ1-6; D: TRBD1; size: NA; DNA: TGCGCCAGCAGCTTGGTCGGGACAGGGCGAAATTCACCCCTCCACTTT; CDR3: CASSLVGTGRNSPLHF
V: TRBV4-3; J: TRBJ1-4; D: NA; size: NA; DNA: TGCGCCAGCAGCCGGGGACATTCGGGTGAAAAACTGTTTTTT; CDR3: CASSRGHSGEKLFF
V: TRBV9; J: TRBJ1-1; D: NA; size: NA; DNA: TGTGCCAGCAGCGCTGACACTGAAGCTTTCTTT; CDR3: CASSADTEAFF
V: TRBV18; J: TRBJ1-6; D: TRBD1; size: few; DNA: TGTGCCAGCTCAGCGCGGGACAGTAATAATTCACCCCTCCACTTT; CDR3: CASSARDSNNSPLHF
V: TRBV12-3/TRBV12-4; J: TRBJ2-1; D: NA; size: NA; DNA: TGTGCCAGCAGTTTGACCGGGGACAATGAGCAGTTCTTC; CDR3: CASSLTGDNEQFF
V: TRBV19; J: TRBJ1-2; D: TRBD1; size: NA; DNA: TGTGCCAGTAGCCTGACGACAGGGGACAACTATGGCTACACCTTC; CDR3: CASSLTTGDNYGYTF
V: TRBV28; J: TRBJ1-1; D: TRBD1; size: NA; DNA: TGTGCCAGCAGCACGACAGGGGGCGCCCCCGTAGGTAAAGCTTTCTTT; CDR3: CASSTTGGAPVGKAFF
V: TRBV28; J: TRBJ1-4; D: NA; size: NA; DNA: TGTGCCAGCAGTTTCAATTTACAGGCAGTAAGTGAAAAACTGTTTTTT; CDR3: CASSFNLQAVSEKLFF
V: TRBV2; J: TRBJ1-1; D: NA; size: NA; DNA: TGTGCCAGCACCCAAGAGCAGGGAGGCACTGAAGCTTTCTTT; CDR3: CASTQEQGGTEAFF
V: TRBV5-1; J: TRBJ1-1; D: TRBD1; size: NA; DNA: TGCGCCAGCAGAGGACAGGGGGCGGACACTGAAGCTTTCTTT; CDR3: CASRGQGADTEAFF
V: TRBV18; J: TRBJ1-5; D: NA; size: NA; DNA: TGTGCCAGCTCACAATATTCTCGGGATCAGCCCCAGCATTTT; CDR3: CASSQYSRDQPQHF
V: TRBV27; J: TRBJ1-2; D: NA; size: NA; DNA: TGTGCCAGCAGTTCCCGGGGGGCGATCTATGGCTACACCTTC; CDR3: CASSSRGAIYGYTF
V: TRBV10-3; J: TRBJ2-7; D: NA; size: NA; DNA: TGTGCCATCAGCGGTTCAGGGTCATACGAGCAGTACTTC; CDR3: CAISGSGSYEQYF
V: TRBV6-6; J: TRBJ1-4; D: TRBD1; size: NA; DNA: TGTGCCAGCGACAGGGATGCAACTAATGAAAAACTGTTTTTT; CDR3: CASDRDATNEKLFF
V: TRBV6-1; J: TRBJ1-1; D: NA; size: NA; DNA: TGTGCCAGCAGTGAATCTCGGGGTTCTGAAGCTTTCTTT; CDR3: CASSESRGSEAFF
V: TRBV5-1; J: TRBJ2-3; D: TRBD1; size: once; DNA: TGCGCCAGCAGCTTGACAGGGGGTTTTACAGATACGCAGTATTTT; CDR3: CASSLTGGFTDTQYF
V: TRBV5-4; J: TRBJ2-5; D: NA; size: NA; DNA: TGTGCCAGCAGCACCTGGACAGTCCGGGAGACCCAGTACTTC; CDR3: CASSTWTVRETQYF
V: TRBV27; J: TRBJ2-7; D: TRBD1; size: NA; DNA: TGTGCCAGCAGTGATGAGGGACGCCAAGGGACAGGGCCTTCTTTCGAGCAGTACTTC; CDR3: CASSDEGRQGTGPSFEQYF
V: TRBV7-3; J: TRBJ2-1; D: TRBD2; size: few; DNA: TGTGCCAGCAGCTTAATAGCACTAGCGGGGGCCGGACTATACAATGAGCAGTTCTTC; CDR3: CASSLIALAGAGLYNEQFF
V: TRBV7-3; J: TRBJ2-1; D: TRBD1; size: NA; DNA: TGTGCCAGCAGCTCGACAGGGAATGAGCAGTTCTTC; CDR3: CASSSTGNEQFF
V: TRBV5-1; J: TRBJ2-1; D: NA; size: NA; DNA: TGCGCCACCAACTCCGGGGGAAGCTCCTACAATGAGCAGTTCTTC; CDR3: CATNSGGSSYNEQFF
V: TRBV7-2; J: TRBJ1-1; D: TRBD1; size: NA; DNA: TGTGCCAGCAGTCCCTCCCGGGACAGGGGGCGGACTGAAGCTTTCTTT; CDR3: CASSPSRDRGRTEAFF
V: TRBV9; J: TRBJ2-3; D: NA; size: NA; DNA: TGTGCCAGCAGCGTGAGGACTAACACAGATACGCAGTATTTT; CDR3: CASSVRTNTDTQYF
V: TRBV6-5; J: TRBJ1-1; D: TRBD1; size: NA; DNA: TGTGCCAGCAAACAGGGGGGAGCTGAAGCTTTCTTT; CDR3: CASKQGGAEAFF
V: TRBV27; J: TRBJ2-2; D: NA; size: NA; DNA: TGTGCCAGCAGTTTATTGGGGGGACGCGCGAACACCGGGGAGCTGTTTTTT; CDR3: CASSLLGGRANTGELFF
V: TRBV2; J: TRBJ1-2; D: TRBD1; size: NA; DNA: TGTGCCAGCAACCCGACCCGGGACAGGGAGGCCTATGGCTACACCTTC; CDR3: CASNPTRDREAYGYTF
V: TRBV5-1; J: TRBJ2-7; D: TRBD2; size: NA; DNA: TGCGCCAGCAGCCCTAGTCTAGCGGGGGTTCCCTACGAGCAGTACTTC; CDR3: CASSPSLAGVPYEQYF
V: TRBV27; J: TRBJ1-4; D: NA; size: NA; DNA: TGTGCCAGCAGGGAACGCGGGGGGCAACTGTTTTTT; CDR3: CASRERGGQLFF
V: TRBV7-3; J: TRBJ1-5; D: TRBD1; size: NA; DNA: TGTGCCAGCAGCAGGGACAGAGGGCAGCCCCAGCATTTT; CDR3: CASSRDRGQPQHF
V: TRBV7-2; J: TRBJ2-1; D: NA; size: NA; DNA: TGTGCCAGCAGCTTTCCCCCTAGCTCCTACAATGAGCAGTTCTTC; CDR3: CASSFPPSSYNEQFF
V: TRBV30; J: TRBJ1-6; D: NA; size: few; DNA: TGTGCCTGGAGTGTACGGGGGGATAATTCACCCCTCCACTTT; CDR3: CAWSVRGDNSPLHF
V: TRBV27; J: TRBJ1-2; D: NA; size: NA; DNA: TGTGCCAGCAGTCTGCAGGGATTTGGTAACTATGGCTACACCTTC; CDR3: CASSLQGFGNYGYTF